The clone carrying this T cell receptor (beta chain) was observed once. What it recognizes is unknown. The sample comes from a study of cytomegalovirus exposure and HLA in healthy donors. On the study more broadly: Earlier work reported 100 million or so unique TCR beta sequences from 150 million to 200 million T cells.

V lost 3 bases, J lost 3 bases, and 6 bases stayed unmatched. The V gene's germline CDR1 is LNHDA and CDR2 SQIVND (reference sequence). This CDR3 comprises 16 residues. Each donor's status was that of a healthy bone marrow donor. Whole-study results and caveats: Most TCR beta V segments were productive about 87% or about 30% of the time in an earlier analysis.

The study ran its PCR with 60 Vbeta and 13 Jbeta primers. Here immunoSEQ multiplex PCR was the method, and the copy in TCRdb shows in-frame clones only, minus some. The table includes about 160,000 clones, 75% to 90% detected once. What was sequenced was PBMCs. The TCR comes from a man aged 45-65 years in good health and CMV-seropositive. The rearrangement joins TRBV19 to TRBJ1-5; the match to TRBD1 covers 9 bases. The CDR3: CASSMTGQGFNQPQHF. As DNA, the CDR3 is TGTGCCAGTAGTATGACGGGACAGGGCTTCAATCAGCCCCAGCATTTT.